Below are 22 T cell receptor beta chains sequenced from a single sample in a study of human T cells and chemical hapten exposure. TCRdb re-analysed the RACE reads in MiXCR, keeping a single row per CDR3 protein. The sample holds about 35,000 distinct CDR3 sequences, 5.5% to 8% seen once. Indicated time point: patch test 1, 2 weeks after DPC sensitization. Treatment reported: therapeutic diphenylcyclopropenone sensitization with weekly scalp DPC. It was unfractionated whole blood from which total RNA was extracted. The specimen comprised whole blood, sampled in connection with sensitization to the hapten diphenylcyclopropenone (DPC). These TCRs come from a woman aged 25 to 45 with alopecia areata. Some clones in this sample may be carry-over from other donors' samples.

This clonotype was observed at least ten times. This sequence joins TRBV7-2 and TRBJ1-1; D remains ambiguous. The CDR3 sequence is 14 residues long. Germline CDR1 reads SGHTA; CDR2 reads FQGNSA. The V end was cut by 1 base, the J end by 1 base, with 7 bases between. Here the CDR3 DNA reads TGTGCCAGCAGCTTAGTATACAGGAACACTGAAGCTTTCTTT. Its translation: CASSLVYRNTEAFF.

V and J are TRBV19 and TRBJ2-1; 13 positions match TRBD2. The germline gives CDR1 LNHDA, CDR2 SQIVND (reference sequence). CDR3 length: 15 amino acids. The trim removed 2 bases at V and 9 bases at J, leaving 4 bases unmatched. The CDR3 bases are TGTGCCAGTAGTATAACTAGCGGGGGGGCTCGTGAGCAGTTCTTC. This translates into CASSITSGGAREQFF.

This clonotype was seen more than once but under ten times. The chain is built from TRBV5-1 and TRBJ1-5; tentative D call: TRBD1 (5 bases). Germline-derived CDR1 and CDR2 are SGHRS and YFSETQ. V lost 4 bases and J 4 bases, leaving 12 bases between the germline ends. The CDR3 contains 14 residues. The CDR3 bases are TGCGCCAGCAGCGCCGGGACGGGAAATCAGCCCCAGCATTTT. Translated, it gives CASSAGTGNQPQHF.

The chain is built from TRBV27 and TRBJ1-6; D is unclear. The V end lost 2 bases, the J end lost 4 bases, and 3 bases lay between the germline ends. This CDR3 contains 13 residues. Germline CDR1 reads MNHEY; CDR2 reads SMNVEV (reference sequence). The CDR3 loop is CASSLEYNSPLHF. CDR3 in DNA: TGTGCCAGCAGTTTAGAATATAATTCACCCCTCCACTTT.

This clonotype showed up many times. The chain links TRBV3-1 to TRBJ1-1, with D unresolved. The CDR3 runs 14 residues. From germline, CDR1 is LGHDT and CDR2 YNNKEL (reference sequence). Trimming stripped 0 bases from V and 2 bases from J, with 7 bases between. This CDR3 reads CASSQDLRNTEAFF. DNA of the CDR3: TGTGCCAGCAGCCAAGATCTACGAAACACTGAAGCTTTCTTT.

The chain is built from TRBV6-2 or TRBV6-3 and TRBJ1-5; D call uncertain. The V end was cut by 0 bases, the J end by 2 bases, with 8 bases between. This CDR3 has 15 amino acids. Germline V gene sequence: CDR1 MNHEY, CDR2 SVGEGT. This CDR3 reads CASSYSGGGNQPQHF. DNA for the CDR3: TGTGCCAGCAGTTACTCAGGTGGGGGCAATCAGCCCCAGCATTTT.

This clonotype was found many times. The chain recombines TRBV15 with TRBJ2-6; 9 bases agree with TRBD1. Germline V gene sequence: CDR1 LNHNV, CDR2 YYDKDF (reference sequence). Trimming at V came to 3 bases and at J to 1 base, leaving 10 bases not matched to a gene. There are 19 residues in the CDR3. The CDR3 protein is CATSRTDRGFRSGANVLTF. CDR3 bases: TGTGCCACCAGCAGGACCGACAGGGGGTTTAGGTCTGGGGCCAACGTCCTGACTTTC.

The chain recombines TRBV6-1 with TRBJ2-6; D unclear. CDR1 MNHNS and CDR2 SASEGT come from the germline V gene. The CDR3 extends over 15 amino acids. Trimming cost V 4 bases and J 1 base, with 8 bases left between them. CDR3 coding DNA: TGTGCCAGCAGTGTGCTGGGGTCTGGGGCCAACGTCCTGACTTTC. This gives the protein CASSVLGSGANVLTF.

The table lists this clonotype with many counts. The rearrangement uses TRBV20-1 and TRBJ2-3; 9 nucleotides agree with TRBD2. J was trimmed by 4 bases and V by 3 bases; bases with no gene match: 11. The CDR3 is 16 residues long. CDR1 is DFQATT and CDR2 is SNEGSKA in the germline V gene (reference sequence). CDR3 region: CSASSYSSGESDTQYF. DNA for the CDR3: TGCAGTGCTAGTTCTTATTCTAGCGGGGAGTCAGATACGCAGTATTTT.

This clonotype was recorded at least ten times. The CDR3 region is CASSRGGPRDEQFF. The CDR3 nucleotides read TGTGCCAGCAGCCGAGGGGGGCCGAGGGATGAGCAGTTCTTC. The chain has TRBV11-3 and TRBJ2-1; D is perhaps TRBD1 or TRBD2 (6 bases each). V shed 5 bases and J shed 8 bases, with 16 bases lying between them. The CDR3 spans 14 residues. The V gene's germline CDR1 is SGHNT and CDR2 YENEEA.

This clonotype has just a few counts. This sequence joins TRBV6-2 or TRBV6-3 and TRBJ2-4; a weak D match, TRBD1 (5 bases). This CDR3 has 15 amino acids. Trimming left V 2 bases short and J 0 bases short, with 8 bases between. In germline, CDR1 is MNHEY, CDR2 SVGEGT. CDR3: CASSYAGLAKNIQYF. The CDR3 nucleotides are TGTGCCAGCAGTTACGCAGGGCTAGCCAAAAACATTCAGTACTTC.

This clonotype was found a few times. This CDR3 is CASSETGAWQPQHF. The CDR3 DNA reads TGTGCCAGCAGTGAAACAGGGGCCTGGCAGCCCCAGCATTTT. The V call is TRBV6-6, the J call TRBJ1-5; the match to TRBD1 covers 7 bases. Germline trimming cut 5 bases from V and 7 bases from J; bases unmatched to any gene: 8. The CDR3 is 14 amino acids. Germline values: CDR1 MNHNY, CDR2 SVGAGI (reference sequence).

J is TRBJ2-7 and V is TRBV2; perhaps TRBD2 as D (5 bases). The V and J ends lost 4 bases and 3 bases respectively, with 7 bases between them. In germline, CDR1 is SNHLY, CDR2 FYNNEI. The CDR3 length is 12 residues. The CDR3 nucleotides are TGTGCCAGCAGTGCGGCGGGCTACGAGCAGTACTTC. Translating it yields CASSAAGYEQYF. Combining the CDR3 with reference TRBV2 and TRBJ2-7 gives the whole variable domain EPEVTQTPSHQVTQMGQEVILRCVPISNHLYFYWYRQILGQKVEFLVSFYNNEISEKSEIFDDQFSVERPDGSNFTLKIRSTKLEDSAMYFCASSAAGYEQYFGPGTRLTVT.

This clonotype appeared a few times. The chain combines TRBV30 with TRBJ2-3; D may be TRBD1 or TRBD2 (6 bases each). Trimming took 0 bases from V and 3 from J, leaving 16 bases between them. CDR3 length equals 16 residues. CDR1 and CDR2 (germline): GTSNPN, SVGIG (reference sequence). This chain's CDR3 is CAWSVMGGELTDTQYF. In DNA form, the CDR3 reads TGTGCCTGGAGTGTAATGGGGGGCGAATTGACAGATACGCAGTATTTT.

The gene calls are TRBV5-4 and TRBJ2-5; D not certain. The CDR3 consists of 13 residues. The V end was cut by 4 bases, the J end by 1 base, with 8 bases between. Germline V CDR1 and CDR2: SGHNT, YYREEE (reference sequence). CDR3 nucleotides: TGTGCCAGCAGCCAAGACCCCCAAGAGACCCAGTACTTC. This translates into CASSQDPQETQYF.

The chain combines TRBV4-3 with TRBJ2-7, with D unresolved. The germline V gene has CDR1 LGHNA and CDR2 YSLEER. The CDR3 contains 13 residues. Trimming removed 0 bases from V and 7 bases from J, with 10 bases in between. The CDR3 sequence: CASSQESGWEQYF. The CDR3 nucleotides are TGCGCCAGCAGCCAAGAATCAGGCTGGGAGCAGTACTTC.

In its sample, this clonotype was seen many times. V gene TRBV12-3 or TRBV12-4 combines with J gene TRBJ1-3; unclear D gene. The length of the CDR3 is 14 residues. Trimming left V 3 bases short and J 0 bases short, with 6 bases between. In DNA form, the CDR3 reads TGTGCCAGCAGTTTGAGGGTCTCTGGAAACACCATATATTTT. It specifies CASSLRVSGNTIYF.

This clonotype was detected many times. The rearrangement uses TRBV2 and TRBJ2-5; D remains ambiguous. Deletions cut 4 bases from V and 6 bases from J, with 3 bases between. Germline CDR1 reads SNHLY; CDR2 reads FYNNEI. The CDR3 is 10 residues long. The CDR3 region has the DNA TGTGCCAGCAGTGCACAGACCCAGTACTTC. This codes for CASSAQTQYF.

This clonotype was counted a few times. The rearrangement links TRBV27 to TRBJ1-2; D uncertain. From germline, CDR1 is MNHEY and CDR2 SMNVEV (reference sequence). This CDR3 comprises 13 residues. Deletions cut 3 bases from V and 6 bases from J, with 11 bases between. The CDR3: CASSFLGSDGYTF. The DNA for the CDR3 is TGTGCCAGCAGTTTTCTGGGTAGCGATGGCTACACCTTC.

The gene calls are TRBV29-1 and TRBJ1-1, with D perhaps matching TRBD1 (6 bases). CDR1 is SQVTM and CDR2 is ANQGSEA in the germline V gene. Trimming shortened V by 3 bases and J by 1 base, and 12 bases separated the two germline ends. The CDR3 sequence is 14 residues long. The CDR3 is CSVDTTGTNTEAFF. CDR3 sequence (DNA): TGCAGCGTTGACACGACAGGTACGAACACTGAAGCTTTCTTT.

As for this clonotype: A much larger clone differs by one base, so this may be a read error. V is TRBV28 and J is TRBJ1-1; 10 nucleotides agree with TRBD1. The CDR3 sequence is 14 residues long. V lost 5 bases to trimming and J lost 7 bases; unmatched junction nucleotides: 7. CDR1 MDHEN and CDR2 SYDVKM come from the germline V gene. CDR3 amino acids: CASSAPGQGSEAFF. The DNA of the CDR3 is TGTGCCAGCAGTGCACCGGGACAGGGGAGTGAAGCTTTCTTT.

This clonotype was seen only a few times. V usage is TRBV5-6 and J usage is TRBJ1-2; TRBD1 is a possible D gene (6 bases). The CDR3 covers 16 residues. V gave up 4 bases and J gave up 4 bases, with 20 bases separating them. Germline V lookup: CDR1 SGHDT, CDR2 YYEEEE. The CDR3: CASSVGGRGGFYGYTF. The CDR3 nucleotides read TGTGCCAGCAGCGTGGGAGGCAGGGGAGGATTCTATGGCTACACCTTC. Variable domain in full (rest from reference TRBV5-6 and TRBJ1-2): DAGVTQSPTHLIKTRGQQVTLRCSPKSGHDTVSWYQQALGQGPQFIFQYYEEEERQRGNFPDRFSGHQFPNYSSELNVNALLLGDSALYLCASSVGGRGGFYGYTFGSGTRLTVV.